These 15 T cell receptor beta chains came from one sample sequenced in a study of T cell changes during pregnancy in multiple sclerosis. Sequencing was performed with immunoSEQ multiplex PCR; in TCRdb, only in-frame clones are kept and a portion is missing. The repertoire holds 84,000 or so clones, with 94% as singletons. This sample comprised peripheral blood, obtained in the third trimester of pregnancy. Receptors originate from a female donor with multiple sclerosis, enrolled in a pregnancy study.

V is TRBV15 and J is TRBJ2-7; 7 nucleotides agree with TRBD1. The J segment lost 0 bases and the V segment lost 7 bases, leaving 12 bases of the junction unmatched. This CDR3 region has 16 residues. CDR1 is LNHNV, CDR2 YYDKDF, per germline (reference sequence). The CDR3 DNA is TGTGCCACCACAGCTTACGGGACAGCTAACTCCTACGAGCAGTACTTC. Its translation: CATTAYGTANSYEQYF.

V is TRBV7-9 and J is TRBJ2-7, with no clear D. V lost 0 bases and J lost 3, with 3 bases in between. The germline V gene has CDR1 SEHNR and CDR2 FQNEAQ (reference sequence). The CDR3 is made up of 12 amino acids. The CDR3 DNA sequence: TGTGCCAGCAGCTTAGCCCTCTACGAGCAGTACTTC. Protein: CASSLALYEQYF. Full variable domain (rest looked up from reference TRBV7-9 and TRBJ2-7): DTGVSQNPRHKITKRGQNVTFRCDPISEHNRLYWYRQTLGQGPEFLTYFQNEAQLEKSRLLSDRFSAERPKGSFSTLEIQRTEQGDSAMYLCASSLALYEQYFGPGTRLTVT.

CDR3 region: CASSEKETGVDVIQETQYF. The CDR3 DNA is TGTGCCAGCAGTGAGAAGGAGACAGGAGTCGATGTTATCCAAGAGACCCAGTACTTC. This chain joins TRBV2 and TRBJ2-5; possible D gene TRBD1, 6 bases. Per germline, CDR1 SNHLY and CDR2 FYNNEI. CDR3 length: 19 residues. Deletions cut 3 bases from V and 1 base from J, with 24 bases between.

The chain is built from TRBV9 and TRBJ1-3; tentative D call: TRBD1 (6 bases). The CDR3 has 17 amino acids. Germline lookup yields CDR1 SGDLS and CDR2 YYNGEE. Deletions cut 0 bases from V and 0 bases from J, with 13 bases between. For the CDR3, the DNA is TGTGCCAGCAGCGTAGCGACAGGCGCGAGCTCTGGAAACACCATATATTTT. Translating it yields CASSVATGASSGNTIYF. Full variable domain (remainder filled in from reference TRBV9 and TRBJ1-3): DSGVTQTPKHLITATGQRVTLRCSPRSGDLSVYWYQQSLDQGLQFLIQYYNGEERAKGNILERFSAQQFPDLHSELNLSSLELGDSALYFCASSVATGASSGNTIYFGEGSWLTVV.

V is TRBV18 and J is TRBJ2-7; D might be TRBD1 (5 bases). V was trimmed by 3 bases and J by 3 bases, leaving 9 bases between them. Germline V gene data show CDR1 as KGHSH and CDR2 as LQKENI. This CDR3 has 13 residues. CDR3 nucleotide sequence: TGTGCCAGCTCACCCGAAGACAGCTACGAGCAGTACTTC. It encodes CASSPEDSYEQYF.

This chain connects TRBV7-8 to TRBJ1-6, with D tentatively TRBD1 (5 bases). This CDR3 is built from 14 residues. The germline V gene has CDR1 SGHVS and CDR2 FQNEAQ. The ends were cut back, 4 bases at V and 11 bases at J, with 15 bases in the middle. The CDR3 DNA reads as TGTGCCAGCAGCTACCAAACCAGGGAGGCACCCCTCCACTTT. As protein: CASSYQTREAPLHF.

The V gene is TRBV30, the J gene TRBJ1-2; D perhaps matches TRBD1 (6 bases). CDR1 and CDR2 from the germline V gene are GTSNPN and SVGIG (reference sequence). V lost 2 bases and J 5 bases, leaving 12 bases between the germline ends. The CDR3 length is 13 residues. The CDR3 sequence: CAWSKNREYGYTF. As DNA, the CDR3 is TGTGCCTGGAGTAAGAACAGGGAGTATGGCTACACCTTC. Complete variable domain (other parts from reference TRBV30 and TRBJ1-2): SQTIHQWPATLVQPVGSPLSLECTVEGTSNPNLYWYRQAAGRGLQLLFYSVGIGQISSEVPQNLSASRPQDRQFILSSKKLLLSDSGFYLCAWSKNREYGYTFGSGTRLTVV.

V is TRBV11-2 and J is TRBJ2-5, with 8 positions matching TRBD1. This CDR3 is 14 amino acids long. Germline V gene lookup returns CDR1 SGHAT and CDR2 FQNNGV. J gave up 7 bases and V 5 bases, and 9 bases lay outside the gene matches. CDR3 in amino acids: CASSATGAGGTQYF. CDR3 bases: TGTGCCAGCAGCGCGACAGGGGCCGGTGGGACCCAGTACTTC.

The chain is built from TRBV5-1 and TRBJ1-2, with a weak D call TRBD1 (6 bases). Germline V gene data show CDR1 as SGHRS and CDR2 as YFSETQ. CDR3 length: 15 amino acids. V lost 2 bases, J lost 1 base, and 12 bases lay in between. The CDR3 bases are TGCGCCAGCAGCTTCCGGGACACTCATAACTATGGCTACACCTTC. This gives the protein CASSFRDTHNYGYTF.

V usage is TRBV9 and J usage is TRBJ1-4, with D perhaps matching TRBD1 (6 bases). V dropped 3 bases and J dropped 3 bases, with 12 bases sitting between them. Germline values: CDR1 SGDLS, CDR2 YYNGEE. CDR3 length equals 15 residues. CDR3 sequence (DNA): TGTGCCAGCAGCGCACTACAGGGCCCTAATGAAAAACTGTTTTTT. It codes for CASSALQGPNEKLFF.

This chain joins TRBV19 and TRBJ1-2, with D maybe TRBD1 (5 bases). Germline V gives CDR1 LNHDA, CDR2 SQIVND (reference sequence). V lost 5 bases and J lost 5, with 12 bases in between. The CDR3 loop spans 13 amino acids. The CDR3 reads CASSGPGPYGYTF. The CDR3 DNA sequence: TGTGCCAGTAGTGGCCCAGGGCCTTATGGCTACACCTTC.

This chain links TRBV6-5 with TRBJ1-6; D is undetermined. Trimming removed 6 bases at V and 6 bases at J, with 6 bases between. The V gene's germline CDR1 is MNHEY and CDR2 SVGAGI. There are 12 residues in the CDR3. The CDR3 loop is CASRQSNSPLHF. The CDR3 region has the DNA TGTGCCAGCAGACAGAGTAATTCACCCCTCCACTTT.

The rearrangement uses TRBV5-8 and TRBJ1-5, with D maybe TRBD1 (5 bases). The V end lost 0 bases, the J end lost 0 bases, and 10 bases lay between the germline ends. The length of the CDR3 is 16 residues. CDR1 is SGHTS, CDR2 YDEGEE, per germline. In nucleotides, the CDR3 is TGTGCCAGCAGCTTGGACGGTAGGGGTAGCAATCAGCCCCAGCATTTT. It translates to CASSLDGRGSNQPQHF.

The chain is built from TRBV5-4 and TRBJ2-5, with D unclear. Germline V CDR1 and CDR2: SGHNT, YYREEE (reference sequence). The CDR3 has 12 amino acids. V was pared by 3 bases and J by 1 base, with 4 bases between. This chain's CDR3 is CASSWAQETQYF. The DNA for the CDR3 is TGTGCCAGCAGCTGGGCCCAAGAGACCCAGTACTTC.

The rearrangement uses TRBV6-6 and TRBJ2-7; TRBD1 is a possible D gene (5 bases). V gave up 6 bases and J gave up 3 bases, with 12 bases separating them. This CDR3 spans 13 amino acids. In germline, CDR1 is MNHNY, CDR2 SVGAGI (reference sequence). CDR3 bases: TGTGCCAGCAGCCTCCCAGGGTTCTACGAGCAGTACTTC. This translates into CASSLPGFYEQYF.